These T cell receptor beta chains were read from a single sample in a study of OX40 agonist ivuxolimab in advanced cancers. Sequencing was performed with immunoSEQ multiplex PCR; in TCRdb, only in-frame clones are kept and a portion is missing. The table has fewer than 85,000 clones, more than 90% seen once; the top ten hold under 0.4%. The sequencing here drew on CD4+ or CD8+ T cells sorted from blood, taken in a trial of the OX40 agonist ivuxolimab. The receptors were gathered from an adult with an advanced solid tumor such as melanoma, head and neck, liver or kidney cancer. Each CDR3 is given with its conserved first and last residue. D genes are given only for firm matches. Only some rows state a clone size, as once, few, many or a class for expanded clones.

TRBD2	TRBV27	15	-	TRBJ2-1	TGTGCCAGCAGGGCGGGACTAGCGGGCTACAATGAGCAGTTCTTC	CASRAGLAGYNEQFF
-	TRBV5-5	14	-	TRBJ1-2	TGTGCCAGCAGCCGGCCGGGAGGAGGGAGTGGCTACACCTTC	CASSRPGGGSGYTF
-	TRBV5-4	15	-	TRBJ2-3	TGTGCCAGCAGCTTGGAACTTTTTAGCACAGATACGCAGTATTTT	CASSLELFSTDTQYF
-	TRBV7-2	13	few	TRBJ2-3	TGTGCCAGCAGCCTCCAGGTGCCAGATACGCAGTATTTT	CASSLQVPDTQYF
-	TRBV18	14	-	TRBJ2-2	TGTGCCAGCTCACCGCAAGCGGTCACCGGGGAGCTGTTTTTT	CASSPQAVTGELFF
-	TRBV7-2	13	-	TRBJ1-1	TGTGCCAGCGGGCGTGGGATGAACACTGAAGCTTTCTTT	CASGRGMNTEAFF
TRBD2	TRBV5-1	14	-	TRBJ2-1	TGCGCCAGCAGCTTAGGACTAGCGGACAATGAGCAGTTCTTC	CASSLGLADNEQFF
-	TRBV5-5	16	-	TRBJ2-1	TGTGCCAGCAGCTCCCAGGGAACTGCCCCCTACAATGAGCAGTTCTTC	CASSSQGTAPYNEQFF
-	TRBV11-3	13	-	TRBJ2-2	TGTGCCAGCAGCAACCCAGGCGCCGGGGAGCTGTTTTTT	CASSNPGAGELFF
-	TRBV7-2	14	few	TRBJ1-1	TGTGCCAGCAGCTCTGGGACGGCCGCCACTGAAGCTTTCTTT	CASSSGTAATEAFF
-	TRBV5-1	13	once	TRBJ1-1	TGCGCCAGCAGCTTGGGAGGAGGGGCCGCAGCTTTCTTT	CASSLGGGAAAFF
TRBD1	TRBV29-1	14	-	TRBJ1-5	TGCAGCGTTTCCACCGGGACAGCTAATCAGCCCCAGCATTTT	CSVSTGTANQPQHF
TRBD1	TRBV15	15	-	TRBJ2-3	TGTGCCACCAGCGCGACGACAGGGGGCGAAGATACGCAGTATTTT	CATSATTGGEDTQYF
-	TRBV27	14	once	TRBJ1-1	TGTGCCAGCAGTTTAATACGGACGAACACTGAAGCTTTCTTT	CASSLIRTNTEAFF
-	TRBV19	15	-	TRBJ2-1	TGTGCCAGTAGTATCGGGCAGGGGCCCTACAATGAGCAGTTCTTC	CASSIGQGPYNEQFF
TRBD2	TRBV10-3	17	-	TRBJ2-5	TGTGCCATCAGTGTTTCCGTAGGGAGCGGGGTACAAGAGACCCAGTACTTC	CAISVSVGSGVQETQYF
-	TRBV6-5	13	-	TRBJ1-2	TGTGCCAGCAGCCTCGACAGTCGCTATGGCTACACCTTC	CASSLDSRYGYTF
-	TRBV5-4	15	-	TRBJ2-1	TGTGCCAGCAGCAGTCCTACCTCCGACTACAATGAGCAGTTCTTC	CASSSPTSDYNEQFF